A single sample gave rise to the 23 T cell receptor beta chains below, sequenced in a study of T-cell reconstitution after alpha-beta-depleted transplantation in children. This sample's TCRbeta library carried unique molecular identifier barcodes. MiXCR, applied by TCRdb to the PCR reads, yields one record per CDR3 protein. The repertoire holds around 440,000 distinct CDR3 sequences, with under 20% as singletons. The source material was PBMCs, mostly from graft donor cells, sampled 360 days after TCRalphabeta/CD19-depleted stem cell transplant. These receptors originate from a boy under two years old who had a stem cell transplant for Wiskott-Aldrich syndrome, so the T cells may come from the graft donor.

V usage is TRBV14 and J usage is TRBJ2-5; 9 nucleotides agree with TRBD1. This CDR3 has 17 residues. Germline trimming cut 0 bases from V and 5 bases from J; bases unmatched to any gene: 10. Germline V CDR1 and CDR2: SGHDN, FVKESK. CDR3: CASSQERTYRGQETQYF. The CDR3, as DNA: TGTGCCAGCAGCCAAGAACGCACTTACAGGGGGCAGGAGACCCAGTACTTC.

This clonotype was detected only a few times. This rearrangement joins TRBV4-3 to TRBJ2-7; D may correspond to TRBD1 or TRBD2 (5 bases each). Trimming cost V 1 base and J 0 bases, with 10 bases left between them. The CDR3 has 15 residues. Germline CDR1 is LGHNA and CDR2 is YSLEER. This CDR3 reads CASSQVRDHSYEQYF. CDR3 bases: TGCGCCAGCAGCCAAGTACGGGACCACTCCTACGAGCAGTACTTC.

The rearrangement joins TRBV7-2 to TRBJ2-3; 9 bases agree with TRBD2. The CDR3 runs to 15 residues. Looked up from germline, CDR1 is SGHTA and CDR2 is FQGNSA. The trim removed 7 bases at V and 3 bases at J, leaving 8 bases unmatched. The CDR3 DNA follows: TGTGCCAGCACCCTTTTTAGCGGGGGAACAGATACGCAGTATTTT. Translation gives CASTLFSGGTDTQYF.

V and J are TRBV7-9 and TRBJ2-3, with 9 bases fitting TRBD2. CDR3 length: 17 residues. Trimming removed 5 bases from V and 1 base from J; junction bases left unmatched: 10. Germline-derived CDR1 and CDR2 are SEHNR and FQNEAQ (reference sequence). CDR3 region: CASSTPGLARGTDTQYF. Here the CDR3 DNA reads TGTGCCAGCAGCACCCCTGGACTAGCGAGGGGCACAGATACGCAGTATTTT.

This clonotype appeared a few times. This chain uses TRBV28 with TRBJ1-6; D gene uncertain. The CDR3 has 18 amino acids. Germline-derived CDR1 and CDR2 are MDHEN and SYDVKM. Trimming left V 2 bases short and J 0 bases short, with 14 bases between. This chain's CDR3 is CASSLTFVGSSYNSPLHF. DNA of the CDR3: TGTGCCAGCAGTTTAACTTTTGTAGGGAGCTCCTATAATTCACCCCTCCACTTT.

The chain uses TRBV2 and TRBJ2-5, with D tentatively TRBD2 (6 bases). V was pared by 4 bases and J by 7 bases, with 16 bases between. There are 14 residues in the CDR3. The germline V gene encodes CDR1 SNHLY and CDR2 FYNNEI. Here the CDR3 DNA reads TGTGCCAGCAGTGGAGTCCGGGGGATGGGGACCCAGTACTTC. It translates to CASSGVRGMGTQYF.

CDR3 bases: TGTGCCAGCAGGGGGACTCCAAGCGACGAGCAGTACTTC. Its translation: CASRGTPSDEQYF. This chain joins TRBV5-6 and TRBJ2-7, with a tentative D call TRBD2 (6 bases). The ends were cut back, 5 bases at V and 5 bases at J, with 14 bases in the middle. CDR3 length: 13 residues. CDR1 SGHDT and CDR2 YYEEEE come from the germline V gene.

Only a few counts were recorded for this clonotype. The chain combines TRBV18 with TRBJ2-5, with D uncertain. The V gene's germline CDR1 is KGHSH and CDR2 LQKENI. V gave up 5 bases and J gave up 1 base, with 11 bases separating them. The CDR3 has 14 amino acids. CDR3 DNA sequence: TGTGCCAGCTCATCTACGACCGGCCAAGAGACCCAGTACTTC. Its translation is CASSSTTGQETQYF.

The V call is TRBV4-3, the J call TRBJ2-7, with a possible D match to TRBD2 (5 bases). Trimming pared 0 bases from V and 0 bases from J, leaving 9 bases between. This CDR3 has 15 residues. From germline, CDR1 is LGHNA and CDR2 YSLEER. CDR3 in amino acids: CASSQERGFSYEQYF. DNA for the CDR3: TGCGCCAGCAGCCAAGAAAGAGGGTTCTCCTACGAGCAGTACTTC.

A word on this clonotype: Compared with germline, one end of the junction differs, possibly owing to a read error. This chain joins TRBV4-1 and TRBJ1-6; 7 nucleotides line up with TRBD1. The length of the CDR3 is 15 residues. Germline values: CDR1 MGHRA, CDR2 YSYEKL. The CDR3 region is CSSSQMVAGGSPLHF. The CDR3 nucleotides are TGCTCCAGCAGCCAAATGGTGGCAGGGGGATCACCCCTCCACTTT.

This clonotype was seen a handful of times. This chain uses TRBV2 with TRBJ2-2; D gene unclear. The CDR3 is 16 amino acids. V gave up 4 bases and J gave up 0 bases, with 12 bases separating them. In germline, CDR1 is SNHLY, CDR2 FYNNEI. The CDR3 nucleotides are TGTGCCAGCAGTGTCCTGGGCCGAGCGAACACCGGGGAGCTGTTTTTT. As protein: CASSVLGRANTGELFF.

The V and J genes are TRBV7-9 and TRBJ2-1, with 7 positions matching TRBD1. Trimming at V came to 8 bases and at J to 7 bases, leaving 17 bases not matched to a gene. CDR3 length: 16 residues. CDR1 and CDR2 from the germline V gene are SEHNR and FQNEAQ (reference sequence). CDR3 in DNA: TGTGCCAGCGGTACTGAGAGAGGGACAGCGAGGAATGAGCAGTTCTTC. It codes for CASGTERGTARNEQFF.

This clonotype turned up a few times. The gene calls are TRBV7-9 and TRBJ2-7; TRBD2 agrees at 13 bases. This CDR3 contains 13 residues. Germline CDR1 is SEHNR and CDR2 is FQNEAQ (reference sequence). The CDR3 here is CASSLGTSGSFSV. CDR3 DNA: TGTGCCAGCAGCTTAGGGACTAGCGGGAGTTTCTCCGTC.

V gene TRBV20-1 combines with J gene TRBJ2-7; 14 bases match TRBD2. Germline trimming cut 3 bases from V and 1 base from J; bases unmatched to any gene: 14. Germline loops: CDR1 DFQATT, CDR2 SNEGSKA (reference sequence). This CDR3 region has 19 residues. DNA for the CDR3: TGCAGTGCTAGTCGGGGACTAGCGGGAGAGTTGCGGGGGTCCTACGAGCAGTACTTC. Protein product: CSASRGLAGELRGSYEQYF.

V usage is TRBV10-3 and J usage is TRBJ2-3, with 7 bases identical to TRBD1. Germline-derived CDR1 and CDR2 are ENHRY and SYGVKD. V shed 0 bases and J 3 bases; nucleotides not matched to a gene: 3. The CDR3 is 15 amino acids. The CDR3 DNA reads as TGTGCCATCAGTGAGTCGACAGGGCGGACAGATACGCAGTATTTT. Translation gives CAISESTGRTDTQYF.

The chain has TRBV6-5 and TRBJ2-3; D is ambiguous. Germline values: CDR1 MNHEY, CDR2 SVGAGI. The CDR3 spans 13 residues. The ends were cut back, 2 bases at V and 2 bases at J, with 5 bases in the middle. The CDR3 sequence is CASSYDFTDTQYF. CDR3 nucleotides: TGTGCCAGCAGTTACGACTTCACAGATACGCAGTATTTT.

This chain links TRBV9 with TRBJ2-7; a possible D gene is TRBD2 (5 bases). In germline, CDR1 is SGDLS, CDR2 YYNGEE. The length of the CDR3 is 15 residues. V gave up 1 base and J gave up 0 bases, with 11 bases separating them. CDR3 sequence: CASSVSAESSYEQYF. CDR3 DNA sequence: TGTGCCAGCAGCGTATCAGCGGAAAGCTCCTACGAGCAGTACTTC.

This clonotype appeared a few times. The CDR3 reads CSVGTFGQGSEQYF. The CDR3 nucleotides read TGCAGCGTTGGAACCTTCGGACAGGGCTCCGAGCAGTACTTC. The chain uses TRBV29-1 and TRBJ2-7, with 8 bases identical to TRBD1. Germline CDR1 reads SQVTM; CDR2 reads ANQGSEA. Trimming took 4 bases from V and 6 from J; bases not matched to a gene: 11. The CDR3 contains 14 residues.

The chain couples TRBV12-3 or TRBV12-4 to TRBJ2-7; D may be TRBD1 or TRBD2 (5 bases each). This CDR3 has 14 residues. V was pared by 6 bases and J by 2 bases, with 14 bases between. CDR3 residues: CASRYGQGAYEQYF. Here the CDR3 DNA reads TGTGCCAGCAGATACGGGCAGGGAGCCTACGAGCAGTACTTC.

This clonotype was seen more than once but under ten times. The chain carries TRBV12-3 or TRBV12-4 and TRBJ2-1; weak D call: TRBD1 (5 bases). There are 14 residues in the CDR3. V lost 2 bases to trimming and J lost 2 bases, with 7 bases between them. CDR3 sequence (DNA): TGTGCCAGCAGTTTAAGGGGAACCTACAATGAGCAGTTCTTC. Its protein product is CASSLRGTYNEQFF.

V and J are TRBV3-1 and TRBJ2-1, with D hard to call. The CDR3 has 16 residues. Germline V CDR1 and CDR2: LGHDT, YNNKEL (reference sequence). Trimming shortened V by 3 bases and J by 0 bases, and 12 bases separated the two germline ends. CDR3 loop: CASSQGWVSSYNEQFF. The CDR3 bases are TGTGCCAGCAGCCAGGGATGGGTGAGCTCCTACAATGAGCAGTTCTTC.

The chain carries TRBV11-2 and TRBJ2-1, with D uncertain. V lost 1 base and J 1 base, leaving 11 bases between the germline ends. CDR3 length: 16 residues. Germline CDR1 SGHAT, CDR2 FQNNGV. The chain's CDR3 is CASSLAKRSSYNEQFF. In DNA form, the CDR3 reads TGTGCCAGCAGCTTAGCTAAAAGGAGTTCCTACAATGAGCAGTTCTTC.

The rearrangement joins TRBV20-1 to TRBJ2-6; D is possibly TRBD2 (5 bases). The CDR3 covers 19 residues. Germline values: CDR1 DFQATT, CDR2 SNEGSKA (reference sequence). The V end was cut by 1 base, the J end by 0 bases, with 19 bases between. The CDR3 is CSARGIRGQASSGANVLTF. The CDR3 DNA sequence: TGCAGTGCTAGAGGTATCCGAGGGCAGGCCAGCTCTGGGGCCAACGTCCTGACTTTC.